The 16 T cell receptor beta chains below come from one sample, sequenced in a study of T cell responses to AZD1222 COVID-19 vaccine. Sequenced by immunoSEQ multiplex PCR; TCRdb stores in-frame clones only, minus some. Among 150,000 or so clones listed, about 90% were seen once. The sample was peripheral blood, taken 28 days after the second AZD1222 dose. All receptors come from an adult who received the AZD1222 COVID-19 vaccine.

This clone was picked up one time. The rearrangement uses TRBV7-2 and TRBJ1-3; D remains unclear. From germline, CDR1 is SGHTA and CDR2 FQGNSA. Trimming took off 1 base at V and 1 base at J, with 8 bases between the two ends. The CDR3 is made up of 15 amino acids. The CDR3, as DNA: TGTGCCAGCAGCTTAGGTGGCTTTTCTGGAAACACCATATATTTT. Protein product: CASSLGGFSGNTIYF.

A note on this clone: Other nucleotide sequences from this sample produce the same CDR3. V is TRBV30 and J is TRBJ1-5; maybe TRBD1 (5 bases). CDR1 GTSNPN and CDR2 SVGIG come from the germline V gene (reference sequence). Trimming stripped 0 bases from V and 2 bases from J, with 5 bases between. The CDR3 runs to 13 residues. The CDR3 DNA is TGTGCCTGGAGTGTGGGGGGCAATCAGCCCCAGCATTTT. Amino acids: CAWSVGGNQPQHF.

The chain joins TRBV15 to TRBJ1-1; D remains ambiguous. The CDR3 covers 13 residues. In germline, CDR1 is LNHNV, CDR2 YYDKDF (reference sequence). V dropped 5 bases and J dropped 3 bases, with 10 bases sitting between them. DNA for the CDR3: TGTGCCACCAGCCGCCAGTCGGACACTGAAGCTTTCTTT. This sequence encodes CATSRQSDTEAFF.

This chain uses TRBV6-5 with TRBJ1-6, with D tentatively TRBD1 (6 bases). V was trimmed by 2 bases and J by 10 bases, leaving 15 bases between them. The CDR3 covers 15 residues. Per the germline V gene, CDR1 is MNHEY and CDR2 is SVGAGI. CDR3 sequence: CASSYTGRLGSPLHF. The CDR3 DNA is TGTGCCAGCAGTTACACAGGGCGGCTAGGATCACCCCTCCACTTT.

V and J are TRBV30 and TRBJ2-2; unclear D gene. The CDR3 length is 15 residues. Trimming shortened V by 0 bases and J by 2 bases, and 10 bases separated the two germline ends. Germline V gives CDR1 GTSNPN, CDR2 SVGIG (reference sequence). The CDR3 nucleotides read TGTGCCTGGAGTGTAAGTAGGTTCAACACCGGGGAGCTGTTTTTT. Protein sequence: CAWSVSRFNTGELFF.

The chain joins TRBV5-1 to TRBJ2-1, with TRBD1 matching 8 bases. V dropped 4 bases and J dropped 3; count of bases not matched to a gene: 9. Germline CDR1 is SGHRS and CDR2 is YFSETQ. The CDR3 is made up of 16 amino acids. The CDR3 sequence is CASSPGQARDYNEQFF. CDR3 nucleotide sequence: TGCGCCAGCAGCCCGGGACAGGCCAGGGACTACAATGAGCAGTTCTTC.

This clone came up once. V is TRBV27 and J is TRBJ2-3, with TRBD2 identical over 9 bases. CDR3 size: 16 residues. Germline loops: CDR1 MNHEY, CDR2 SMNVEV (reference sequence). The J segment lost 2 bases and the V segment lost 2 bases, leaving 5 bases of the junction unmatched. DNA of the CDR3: TGTGCCAGCAGTTTAGGGGCGGGGGGGTACACAGATACGCAGTATTTT. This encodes CASSLGAGGYTDTQYF.

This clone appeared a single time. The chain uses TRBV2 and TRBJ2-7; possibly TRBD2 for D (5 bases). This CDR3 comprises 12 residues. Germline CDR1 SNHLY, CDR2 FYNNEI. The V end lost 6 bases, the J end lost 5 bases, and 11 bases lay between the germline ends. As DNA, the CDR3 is TGTGCCAGCAGGCTAGCACTGCACGAGCAGTACTTC. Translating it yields CASRLALHEQYF. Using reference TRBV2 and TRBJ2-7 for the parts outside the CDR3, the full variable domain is EPEVTQTPSHQVTQMGQEVILRCVPISNHLYFYWYRQILGQKVEFLVSFYNNEISEKSEIFDDQFSVERPDGSNFTLKIRSTKLEDSAMYFCASRLALHEQYFGPGTRLTVT.

The CDR3 protein is CSVARAGGPNEQFF. The CDR3 nucleotides read TGCAGCGTTGCGCGAGCGGGAGGGCCTAATGAGCAGTTCTTC. The chain has TRBV29-1 and TRBJ2-1; 10 bases line up with TRBD2. J gave up 7 bases and V 4 bases, and 7 bases lay outside the gene matches. CDR1 and CDR2 (germline): SQVTM, ANQGSEA. The CDR3 runs 14 residues.

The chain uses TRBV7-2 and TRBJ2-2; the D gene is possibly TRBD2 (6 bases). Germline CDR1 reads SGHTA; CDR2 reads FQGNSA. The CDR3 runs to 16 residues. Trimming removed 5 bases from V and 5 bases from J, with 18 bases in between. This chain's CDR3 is CASSLQGGGITGELFF. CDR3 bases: TGTGCCAGCAGCCTTCAAGGTGGGGGGATTACCGGGGAGCTGTTTTTT. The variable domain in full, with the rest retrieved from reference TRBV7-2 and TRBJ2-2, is GAGVSQSPSNKVTEKGKDVELRCDPISGHTALYWYRQSLGQGLEFLIYFQGNSAPDKSGLPSDRFSAERTGGSVSTLTIQRTQQEDSAVYLCASSLQGGGITGELFFGEGSRLTVL.

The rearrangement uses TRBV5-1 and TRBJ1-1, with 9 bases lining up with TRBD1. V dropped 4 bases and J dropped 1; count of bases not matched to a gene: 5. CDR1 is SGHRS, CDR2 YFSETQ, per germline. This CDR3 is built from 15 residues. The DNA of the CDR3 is TGCGCCAGCAGCCCACAGGGGGCGAAGAACACTGAAGCTTTCTTT. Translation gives CASSPQGAKNTEAFF.

The CDR3 nucleotides are TGTGCCAGCAGTGTGCCGCTAGAGCCGTACGAGCAGTACTTC. It yields the protein CASSVPLEPYEQYF. The chain combines TRBV28 with TRBJ2-7; D is unresolved. CDR3 size: 14 residues. CDR1 is MDHEN, CDR2 SYDVKM, per germline. Trimming stripped 5 bases from V and 4 bases from J, with 15 bases between.

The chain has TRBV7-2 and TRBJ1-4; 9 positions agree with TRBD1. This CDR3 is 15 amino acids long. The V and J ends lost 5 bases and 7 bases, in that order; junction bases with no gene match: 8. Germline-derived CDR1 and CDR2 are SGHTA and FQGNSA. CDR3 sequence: CASSTLTGGAEKLFF. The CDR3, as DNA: TGTGCCAGCAGCACCTTGACAGGGGGTGCTGAAAAACTGTTTTTT.

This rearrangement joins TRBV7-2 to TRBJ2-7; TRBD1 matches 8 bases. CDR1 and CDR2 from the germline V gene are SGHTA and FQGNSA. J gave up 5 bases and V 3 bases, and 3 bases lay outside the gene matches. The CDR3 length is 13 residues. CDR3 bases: TGTGCCAGCAGCTTTACAGGGGGAGACGAGCAGTACTTC. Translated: CASSFTGGDEQYF.

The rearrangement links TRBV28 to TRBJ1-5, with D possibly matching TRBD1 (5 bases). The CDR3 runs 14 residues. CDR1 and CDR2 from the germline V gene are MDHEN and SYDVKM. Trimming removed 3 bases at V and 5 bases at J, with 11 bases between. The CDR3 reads CASSFGQGYQPQHF. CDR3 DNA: TGTGCCAGCAGTTTCGGACAAGGGTATCAGCCCCAGCATTTT.

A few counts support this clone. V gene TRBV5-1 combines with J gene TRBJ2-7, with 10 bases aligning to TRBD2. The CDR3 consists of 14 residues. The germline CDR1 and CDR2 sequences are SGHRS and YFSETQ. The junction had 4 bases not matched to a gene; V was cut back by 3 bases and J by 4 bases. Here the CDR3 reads CASSYSGRSYEQYF. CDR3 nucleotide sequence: TGCGCCAGCAGCTATAGCGGGAGGTCTTACGAGCAGTACTTC.